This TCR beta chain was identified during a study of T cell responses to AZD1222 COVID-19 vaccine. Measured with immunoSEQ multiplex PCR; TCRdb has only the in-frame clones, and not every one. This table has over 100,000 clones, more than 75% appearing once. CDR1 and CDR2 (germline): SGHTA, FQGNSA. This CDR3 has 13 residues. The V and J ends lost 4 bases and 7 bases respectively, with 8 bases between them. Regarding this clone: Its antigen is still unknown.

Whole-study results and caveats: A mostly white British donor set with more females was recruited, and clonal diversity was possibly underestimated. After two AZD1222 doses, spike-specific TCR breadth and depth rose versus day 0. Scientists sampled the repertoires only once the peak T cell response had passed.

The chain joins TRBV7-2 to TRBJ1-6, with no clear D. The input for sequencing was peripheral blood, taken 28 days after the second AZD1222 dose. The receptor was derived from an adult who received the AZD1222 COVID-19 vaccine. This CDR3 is CASSSAVNSPLHF. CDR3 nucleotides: TGTGCCAGCAGCTCAGCAGTGAATTCACCCCTCCACTTT.